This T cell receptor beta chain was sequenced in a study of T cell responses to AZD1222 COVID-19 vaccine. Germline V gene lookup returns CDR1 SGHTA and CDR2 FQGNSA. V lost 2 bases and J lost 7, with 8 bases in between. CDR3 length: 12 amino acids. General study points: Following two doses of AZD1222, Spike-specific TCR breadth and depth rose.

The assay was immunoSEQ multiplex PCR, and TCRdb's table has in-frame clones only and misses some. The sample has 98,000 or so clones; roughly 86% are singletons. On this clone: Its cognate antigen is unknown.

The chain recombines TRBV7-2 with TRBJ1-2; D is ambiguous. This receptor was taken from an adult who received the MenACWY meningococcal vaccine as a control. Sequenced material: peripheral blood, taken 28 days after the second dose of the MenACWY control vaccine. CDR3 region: CASSLSVGGYTF. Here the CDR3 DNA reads TGTGCCAGCAGCTTATCGGTGGGTGGCTACACCTTC.